This entry concerns a single T cell receptor beta chain. CDR1 is SGHTA and CDR2 is FQGNSA in the germline V gene. Germline trimming cut 1 base from V and 4 bases from J; bases unmatched to any gene: 8. The CDR3 is made up of 16 amino acids. These data originate in a study of OX40 agonist ivuxolimab in advanced cancers. Produced via immunoSEQ multiplex PCR; TCRdb's table is partial and in-frame only. The sample consists of 75,000 to 80,000 clones, over 70% of them appearing once. Sequencing used CD4+ or CD8+ T cells sorted from blood, obtained in a trial of the OX40 agonist ivuxolimab. The rearrangement joins TRBV7-2 to TRBJ2-7, with 9 positions matching TRBD2. The receptor was isolated from an adult with an advanced solid tumor such as melanoma, head and neck, liver or kidney cancer. The chain's CDR3 is CASSLGPSGGWYEQYF. The CDR3 coding sequence is TGTGCCAGCAGCTTAGGTCCCAGCGGGGGGTGGTACGAGCAGTACTTC.